This T cell receptor beta chain comes out of a study of blood T cell repertoires in COVID-19. About the study: Samples representing acute and convalescent COVID-19 were sourced from the United States, Italy and Spain. From T cells, B-cell-depleted T cells, or PBMCs came the material, which was cDNA or gDNA.

Germline CDR1 is SGHTA and CDR2 is FQGNSA. The CDR3 extends over 14 amino acids. V lost 3 bases, J lost 4 bases, and 9 bases lay in between. This clone was seen more than once but under ten times. As handled by the study authors: Reference gene primers were amplified, and this amplification served to estimate nucleated cell counts. Clones were sequenced by immunoSEQ multiplex PCR, and TCRdb holds only the in-frame ones, with some missing. V, J and clone size derive from that table, while D and trimming were established from the DNA sequence. The table records approximately 100,000 clones, about three quarters of them present only once.

The chain joins TRBV7-2 to TRBJ2-2; the D is unclear. The TCR sequence derives from an elderly man with acute or convalescent COVID-19. Source material: peripheral blood. The CDR3 loop is CASSLNFVTGELFF. CDR3 nucleotide sequence: TGTGCCAGCAGCTTGAACTTTGTCACCGGGGAGCTGTTTTTT.